A single sample is the source of the 14 T cell receptor beta chains below, sequenced in a study of OX40 agonist ivuxolimab in advanced cancers. Clones were read by immunoSEQ multiplex PCR, and TCRdb kept only the in-frame ones, dropping some. This table holds about 40,000 clones, around 93% found once. Specimen: CD4+ or CD8+ T cells sorted from blood, collected in a trial of the OX40 agonist ivuxolimab. These receptors originate from an adult with an advanced solid tumor such as melanoma, head and neck, liver or kidney cancer.

The chain joins TRBV19 to TRBJ2-1; 13 bases match TRBD2. The J segment lost 0 bases and the V segment lost 3 bases, leaving 5 bases of the junction unmatched. Germline-derived CDR1 and CDR2 are LNHDA and SQIVND (reference sequence). CDR3 length equals 18 residues. This chain's CDR3 is CASSITSGRVGSYNEQFF. CDR3 coding DNA: TGTGCCAGTAGTATCACTAGCGGGAGGGTTGGCTCCTACAATGAGCAGTTCTTC.

For this clone: One end of the junction fails to match germline, which may point to a read error. The chain has TRBV5-3 and TRBJ1-2; D is unclear. TRBV5-3 is marked as an open reading frame, function uncertain. This CDR3 has 13 residues. CDR3 loop: CASSLVGPRGYTF. Written as DNA, the CDR3 is TGTGCCAGCAGCTTGGTGGGTCCGCGTGGCTACACCTTC.

On this clone itself: The final CDR3 position lacks the conserved phenylalanine or tryptophan, pointing to a likely read error. The rearrangement joins TRBV6-1 to TRBJ1-2; 12 nucleotides line up with TRBD1. The CDR3 runs 15 residues. Losses at the gene ends were 11 bases for V and 7 bases for J; bases not matched to a gene: 14. From germline, CDR1 is MNHNS and CDR2 SASEGT. The CDR3 DNA follows: TGTGCCGCTGTGGGACAGGGGGCGGGTCGTAGTGGCTACACCCTC. Protein product: CAAVGQGAGRSGYTL.

The CDR3 bases are TGTGCCAGCAGCTTAGAAAGCAATGAGCAGTTCTTC. It encodes CASSLESNEQFF. V and J are TRBV7-9 and TRBJ2-1; D unresolved. CDR3 size: 12 residues. Looked up from germline, CDR1 is SEHNR and CDR2 is FQNEAQ (reference sequence). V shed 1 base and J shed 6 bases, with 4 bases lying between them.

The V and J genes are TRBV11-2 and TRBJ1-3; maybe TRBD1 (5 bases). This CDR3 region has 15 residues. Per germline, CDR1 SGHAT and CDR2 FQNNGV. Trimming pared 5 bases from V and 2 bases from J, leaving 13 bases between. The chain's CDR3 is CASSISQGTGNTIYF. Written as DNA, the CDR3 is TGTGCCAGCAGCATCTCGCAGGGCACTGGAAACACCATATATTTT.

This chain links TRBV5-1 with TRBJ2-7; D unresolved. Germline-derived CDR1 and CDR2 are SGHRS and YFSETQ. V lost 1 base and J 5 bases, leaving 10 bases between the germline ends. There are 13 residues in the CDR3. The CDR3 DNA sequence: TGCGCCAGCAGCTTGTTACTGGGGAACGAGCAGTACTTC. Residues: CASSLLLGNEQYF.

This rearrangement joins TRBV5-1 to TRBJ2-7; a weak D match, TRBD2 (6 bases). CDR3 length equals 16 residues. The germline V gene has CDR1 SGHRS and CDR2 YFSETQ. V lost 4 bases and J lost 6, with 23 bases in between. As DNA, the CDR3 is TGCGCCAGCAGCGAAACTGAGGGGCGGGGTGCTGGCGAGCAGTACTTC. This gives the protein CASSETEGRGAGEQYF.

This chain uses TRBV5-6 with TRBJ2-7, with no clear D. Germline CDR1 is SGHDT and CDR2 is YYEEEE. The V end was cut by 1 base, the J end by 6 bases, with 20 bases between. The CDR3 consists of 16 residues. CDR3 loop: CASSLLATSITIEQYV. The CDR3 nucleotides read TGTGCCAGCAGCTTGCTGGCAACATCGATAACAATCGAGCAGTACGTC.

The chain joins TRBV5-6 to TRBJ2-1, with 14 bases identical to TRBD2. CDR1 and CDR2 from the germline V gene are SGHDT and YYEEEE. This CDR3 region has 16 residues. Germline trimming cut 5 bases from V and 10 bases from J; bases unmatched to any gene: 11. The CDR3 nucleotides read TGTGCCAGCAGACCCATTCCGGGACTAGCGGGAGAAGAGCAGTTCTTC. Encoded protein: CASRPIPGLAGEEQFF. The full variable domain, rest sourced from reference TRBV5-6 and TRBJ2-1, is DAGVTQSPTHLIKTRGQQVTLRCSPKSGHDTVSWYQQALGQGPQFIFQYYEEEERQRGNFPDRFSGHQFPNYSSELNVNALLLGDSALYLCASRPIPGLAGEEQFFGPGTRLTVL.

This rearrangement joins TRBV6-1 to TRBJ2-7, with D possibly matching TRBD2 (6 bases). Germline V gene sequence: CDR1 MNHNS, CDR2 SASEGT. The V gene lost 3 bases and the J gene lost 3 bases, with 12 bases spanning the gap. The CDR3 is made up of 14 amino acids. The CDR3 bases are TGTGCCAGCAGTGAGATAGGCGGGAACTACGAGCAGTACTTC. Residues: CASSEIGGNYEQYF.

This chain joins TRBV13 and TRBJ2-1, with unresolved D. The CDR3 loop spans 13 amino acids. V gave up 6 bases and J gave up 5 bases, with 11 bases separating them. Germline V gives CDR1 PRHDT, CDR2 FYEKMQ (reference sequence). The CDR3 loop reads CASSSPKNNEQFF. The CDR3 nucleotides are TGTGCCAGCAGTTCCCCGAAGAACAATGAGCAGTTCTTC.

This sequence joins TRBV11-2 and TRBJ2-5; no firm D call. Trimming left V 2 bases short and J 5 bases short, with 9 bases between. The length of the CDR3 is 13 residues. Germline lookup yields CDR1 SGHAT and CDR2 FQNNGV. As DNA, the CDR3 is TGTGCCAGCAGCTTAACCCCTTGGGAGACCCAGTACTTC. Translated: CASSLTPWETQYF.

The chain joins TRBV4-2 to TRBJ2-1; D uncertain. CDR1 LGHNA and CDR2 YNFKEQ come from the germline V gene. This CDR3 has 13 residues. The germline V and J ends were trimmed by 0 bases and 10 bases, with 10 bases remaining between them. The CDR3 coding sequence is TGTGCCAGCAGCCAAGAATTACGGCTGGAGCAGTTCTTC. Its translation: CASSQELRLEQFF.

The V gene is TRBV27, the J gene TRBJ1-4, with D hard to call. CDR1 MNHEY and CDR2 SMNVEV come from the germline V gene (reference sequence). V was trimmed by 8 bases and J by 0 bases, leaving 13 bases between them. This CDR3 has 15 amino acids. The chain's CDR3 is CASRSDAATNEKLFF. The CDR3 DNA sequence: TGTGCCAGCCGATCGGACGCCGCAACTAATGAAAAACTGTTTTTT.